This entry describes one TCR beta chain. Its cognate antigen is unknown. This specimen belongs to a study of CXCR3-negative and CXCR3-positive naive CD8 T cells. The method, 5' RACE with UMI labels, was used to prepare the TRB cDNA libraries. TCRdb re-called the 5' RACE reads and shows each CDR3 protein once, DNA omitted. Its listing shows 90,000 to 100,000 distinct CDR3 sequences. Whole-study results and caveats: Similarly elevated diversity marked both naive subsets, with memory CD8+ cells showing far lower diversity. Hydrophobicity was higher for TRB CDR3s found in CXCR3-positive naive cells than in CXCR3-negative naive cells.

Naivety in CD8+ T cells corresponded to a CD45RO-CCR7+CD27+CD95- phenotype. The material sequenced was naive CXCR3- CD8+ T cells from blood. The sample's subset: CD45RO-CCR7+CD27+CD95- naive CD8+ T cells lacking CXCR3 (TNR3-). This receptor was identified in a human donor in good health. Some clones in this sample may be carry-over from other donors' samples.

CDR3 residues: CSVGSGGFGTEAFF. The rearrangement links TRBV29-1 to TRBJ1-1; the D call from TCRdb, TRBD1, cannot be confirmed without DNA. CDR3 length: 14 residues. Germline V gene sequence: CDR1 SQVTM, CDR2 ANQGSEA. Variable domain in full (rest from reference TRBV29-1 and TRBJ1-1): SAVISQKPSRDICQRGTSLTIQCQVDSQVTMMFWYRQQPGQSLTLIATANQGSEATYESGFVIDKFPISRPNLTFSTLTVSNMSPEDSSIYLCSVGSGGFGTEAFFGQGTRLTVV.